These 27 T cell receptor beta chains were all obtained from the same sample, sequenced in a study of shared clonotypes between healthy human individuals. The assay was immunoSEQ multiplex PCR, and TCRdb's table has in-frame clones only and misses some. The sample lists over a million clones; 75% to 80% were seen once. The sequenced material came from memory CD4+ T cells from PBMCs. The sample's subset: CD45RA-negative fraction. The source of these receptors is a man between 18 and 29 years old in good health. Some clones in this sample may be carry-over from other donors' samples.

A note on this clone: This may arise from a read error, as a much more abundant clone is one base away. V and J are TRBV29-1 and TRBJ2-1; TRBD2 matches at 10 bases. The CDR3 is 16 amino acids. CDR1 and CDR2 from the germline V gene are SQVTM and ANQGSEA. The DNA of the CDR3 is TGCAGCCTCCCAGGGTGGACTAGCGGAGCCTACAATGAGCAGCTCTTC. This encodes CSLPGWTSGAYNEQLF.

The chain combines TRBV11-2 with TRBJ2-1, with TRBD1 as a possible D gene (6 bases). Between the trimmed V and J ends, which lost 4 bases and 3 bases, there was a span of 10 bases. Germline CDR1 and CDR2: SGHAT and FQNNGV. The CDR3 contains 14 residues. The DNA for the CDR3 is TGTGCCAGCAGCTCCGGACAGCACTACAATGAGCAGTTCTTC. Its translation: CASSSGQHYNEQFF.

This clone has only one observation. The chain couples TRBV4-3 to TRBJ2-7; 9 bases fit TRBD2. The CDR3 length is 16 residues. Losses at the gene ends were 3 bases for V and 0 bases for J; bases not matched to a gene: 6. The germline V gene has CDR1 LGHNA and CDR2 YSLEER. The CDR3 DNA reads as TGCGCCAGCAGCCAGACGACTAGCGGCAGCTCCTACGAGCAGTACTTC. Its protein is CASSQTTSGSSYEQYF.

This clone was detected only a few times. Other DNA sequences from this sample encode an identical CDR3 as well. The chain employs TRBV9 and TRBJ1-1, with D hard to call. The V end lost 0 bases, the J end lost 2 bases, and 5 bases lay between the germline ends. This CDR3 spans 13 amino acids. Germline V lookup: CDR1 SGDLS, CDR2 YYNGEE. The DNA of the CDR3 is TGTGCCAGCAGCGTAGCGGGCAACACTGAAGCTTTCTTT. This encodes CASSVAGNTEAFF.

The chain links TRBV7-2 to TRBJ1-2; tentatively, D is TRBD1 (5 bases). The CDR3 is 16 residues long. The V gene's germline CDR1 is SGHTA and CDR2 FQGNSA. V lost 1 base, J lost 4 bases, and 16 bases lay in between. CDR3 region: CASSLDLTARVYGYTF. For the CDR3, the DNA is TGTGCCAGCAGCTTAGATTTGACAGCCCGGGTCTATGGCTACACCTTC.

This chain connects TRBV28 to TRBJ2-1; 13 bases line up with TRBD2. Trimming at V came to 6 bases and at J to 3 bases, leaving 5 bases not matched to a gene. CDR3 length: 16 amino acids. Germline CDR1 is MDHEN and CDR2 is SYDVKM. CDR3 loop: CASRGLAGENYNEQFF. The DNA of the CDR3 is TGTGCCAGCAGAGGACTAGCGGGAGAGAACTACAATGAGCAGTTCTTC.

The rearrangement links TRBV4-3 to TRBJ2-5; D might be TRBD1 (6 bases). V was pared by 1 base and J by 4 bases, with 22 bases between. Germline assignment: CDR1 LGHNA and CDR2 YSLEER. CDR3 length: 18 residues. CDR3 region: CASSQGETGPSGGETQYF. As DNA, the CDR3 is TGCGCCAGCAGCCAAGGAGAGACAGGCCCCTCTGGGGGAGAGACCCAGTACTTC.

The chain recombines TRBV6-1 with TRBJ2-7, with unresolved D. Germline CDR1 and CDR2: MNHNS and SASEGT. The CDR3 consists of 15 residues. V dropped 3 bases and J dropped 2 bases, with 14 bases sitting between them. In nucleotides, the CDR3 is TGTGCCAGCAGTGACCGTCCGGTGAAGCCCTACGAGCAGTACTTC. Its translation is CASSDRPVKPYEQYF.

This rearrangement joins TRBV5-4 to TRBJ2-5; TRBD1 matches 11 bases. With 4 bases clipped from V and 5 bases from J, the junction kept 7 bases outside the gene matches. Looked up from germline, CDR1 is SGHNT and CDR2 is YYREEE (reference sequence). The CDR3 spans 15 residues. The CDR3 reads CASSAGQGGRETQYF. The CDR3 DNA reads as TGTGCCAGCAGCGCGGGACAGGGGGGGCGGGAGACCCAGTACTTC. The full variable domain, in which reference TRBV5-4 and TRBJ2-5 provide the parts outside the CDR3, is ETGVTQSPTHLIKTRGQQVTLRCSSQSGHNTVSWYQQALGQGPQFIFQYYREEENGRGNFPPRFSGLQFPNYSSELNVNALELDDSALYLCASSAGQGGRETQYFGPGTRLLVL.

The table lists this clone with a count of one. The rearrangement links TRBV28 to TRBJ1-1, with D possibly TRBD1 on 5 matching bases. The CDR3 sequence is 15 residues long. Trimming removed 6 bases at V and 4 bases at J, with 18 bases between. In germline, CDR1 is MDHEN, CDR2 SYDVKM. The CDR3 region has the DNA TGTGCCAGCAGCCACAATGGGGAAAGGGGCACTGAAGCTTTCTTT. Translated, it gives CASSHNGERGTEAFF.

The V gene is TRBV7-2, the J gene TRBJ2-7; the match to TRBD1 covers 7 bases. V lost 0 bases, J lost 4 bases, and 6 bases stayed unmatched. Germline CDR1 is SGHTA and CDR2 is FQGNSA. The CDR3 length is 15 residues. This CDR3 reads CASSLAGTERYEQYF. The CDR3 DNA follows: TGTGCCAGCAGCTTAGCCGGGACAGAGAGGTACGAGCAGTACTTC. Based on the CDR3 plus reference TRBV7-2 and TRBJ2-7, the full variable domain is GAGVSQSPSNKVTEKGKDVELRCDPISGHTALYWYRQSLGQGLEFLIYFQGNSAPDKSGLPSDRFSAERTGGSVSTLTIQRTQQEDSAVYLCASSLAGTERYEQYFGPGTRLTVT.

The V and J genes are TRBV19 and TRBJ2-1; TRBD2 aligns across 12 bases. Germline V gene sequence: CDR1 LNHDA, CDR2 SQIVND (reference sequence). The CDR3 spans 15 residues. The J segment lost 5 bases and the V segment lost 6 bases, leaving 5 bases of the junction unmatched. The DNA of the CDR3 is TGTGCCAGTAGGTCGACTAGCGGGAGAGACAATGAGCAGTTCTTC. It encodes CASRSTSGRDNEQFF.

The rearrangement uses TRBV7-8 and TRBJ1-2; possible D gene TRBD1, 5 bases. Germline lookup yields CDR1 SGHVS and CDR2 FQNEAQ. V lost 5 bases and J lost 5, with 12 bases in between. CDR3 length: 13 residues. The CDR3 nucleotides are TGTGCCAGCAGCCCAGGGACGGGGTATGGCTACACCTTC. This sequence encodes CASSPGTGYGYTF.

The genes are TRBV5-1 and TRBJ2-2, with 8 bases aligning to TRBD1. Trimming cost V 0 bases and J 6 bases; bases outside gene matches: 10. CDR3 length: 17 residues. Germline lookup yields CDR1 SGHRS and CDR2 YFSETQ. CDR3 amino acids: CASSLGAGTGFSGELFF. For the CDR3, the DNA is TGCGCCAGCAGCTTGGGGGCCGGGACAGGATTTTCCGGGGAGCTGTTTTTT.

The chain has TRBV5-1 and TRBJ2-1; 10 bases line up with TRBD1. The CDR3 contains 15 residues. Germline CDR1 is SGHRS and CDR2 is YFSETQ. J lost 7 bases, V lost 4 bases, and 8 bases had no gene match. CDR3 coding DNA: TGCGCCAGCAGCCCAAGACAGGGGGCGCGGAATGAGCAGTTCTTC. Amino acid sequence: CASSPRQGARNEQFF.

This clone was picked up one time. The CDR3, as DNA: TGTGCCAGCAGTTACCCCCACCGGGACAGGGATACAAAATACTTC. Residues: CASSYPHRDRDTKYF. The chain carries TRBV6-5 and TRBJ2-7; TRBD1 matches at 9 bases. The CDR3 length is 15 residues. Looked up from germline, CDR1 is MNHEY and CDR2 is SVGAGI. The V gene end was trimmed by 2 bases and the J gene end by 13 bases; junction bases not matched to a gene: 15.

This clone has just a few counts. The genes are TRBV5-6 and TRBJ1-2; D is undetermined. Trimming shortened V by 2 bases and J by 7 bases, and 9 bases separated the two germline ends. Germline lookup yields CDR1 SGHDT and CDR2 YYEEEE. The length of the CDR3 is 12 residues. CDR3 in DNA: TGTGCCAGCAGCTTAGCAGTCTCTGGCTACACCTTC. Residues: CASSLAVSGYTF.

This chain connects TRBV4-1 to TRBJ2-1; 7 bases are a match to TRBD2. Trimming at V came to 0 bases and at J to 4 bases, leaving 3 bases not matched to a gene. Germline V gene lookup returns CDR1 MGHRA and CDR2 YSYEKL. This CDR3 is built from 15 residues. The CDR3 DNA is TGCGCCAGCAGCCAAGAGGGGGGGGTATACAATGAGCAGTTCTTC. Its protein is CASSQEGGVYNEQFF.

This clone was seen a handful of times. The J gene is TRBJ1-2, the V gene TRBV6-5; 7 positions match TRBD1. With V trimmed by 0 bases and J by 8 bases, 9 bases remained unmatched. This CDR3 comprises 15 residues. Germline CDR1 and CDR2: MNHEY and SVGAGI. The CDR3 coding sequence is TGTGCCAGCAGTTACTCGACAGGGACGGTCTCGGGCTACACCTTC. Translated: CASSYSTGTVSGYTF.

The rearrangement links TRBV5-1 to TRBJ2-3, with D possibly being TRBD2 (5 bases). The CDR3 extends over 14 amino acids. Germline V CDR1 and CDR2: SGHRS, YFSETQ. Trimming took 4 bases from V and 7 from J, leaving 16 bases between them. The CDR3 loop is CASSVAAVGNTQYF. The CDR3 nucleotides are TGCGCCAGCAGCGTCGCAGCGGTAGGGAATACGCAGTATTTT.

The chain links TRBV5-6 to TRBJ2-7, with 8 bases fitting TRBD2. This CDR3 is 12 amino acids long. V was clipped by 4 bases and J by 7 bases; unmatched bases: 4. Looked up from germline, CDR1 is SGHDT and CDR2 is YYEEEE. The CDR3 protein is CASSRLAREQYF. The CDR3 DNA sequence: TGTGCCAGCAGCCGACTAGCGCGGGAGCAGTACTTC.

The chain couples TRBV2 to TRBJ2-7; D perhaps matches TRBD1 (6 bases). Trimming shortened V by 5 bases and J by 3 bases, and 17 bases separated the two germline ends. The CDR3 extends over 15 amino acids. Germline V CDR1 and CDR2: SNHLY, FYNNEI. The CDR3, as DNA: TGTGCCAGCAGTTCGGGGACAAGTATTATCTACGAGCAGTACTTC. Translated: CASSSGTSIIYEQYF. Full variable domain (outside the CDR3, taken from reference TRBV2 and TRBJ2-7): EPEVTQTPSHQVTQMGQEVILRCVPISNHLYFYWYRQILGQKVEFLVSFYNNEISEKSEIFDDQFSVERPDGSNFTLKIRSTKLEDSAMYFCASSSGTSIIYEQYFGPGTRLTVT.

The gene calls are TRBV2 and TRBJ1-2, with 8 bases lining up with TRBD1. With V trimmed by 7 bases and J by 7 bases, 8 bases remained unmatched. CDR3 size: 13 residues. Germline V gene lookup returns CDR1 SNHLY and CDR2 FYNNEI. CDR3 coding DNA: TGTGCCAGCAAAGGACAGGGCGCGAGTGGCTACACCTTC. It is translated as CASKGQGASGYTF.

The chain is built from TRBV15 and TRBJ1-1; perhaps TRBD1 as D (6 bases). The CDR3 is made up of 12 amino acids. Germline-derived CDR1 and CDR2 are LNHNV and YYDKDF (reference sequence). Trimming left V 4 bases short and J 9 bases short, with 12 bases between. The CDR3 region is CATSKDRIKAFF. The CDR3 DNA reads TGTGCCACCAGCAAAGACAGGATAAAAGCTTTCTTT.

This chain links TRBV18 with TRBJ2-1, with 9 positions matching TRBD2. The CDR3 consists of 15 residues. The V and J ends lost 3 bases and 10 bases, in that order; junction bases with no gene match: 10. The germline gives CDR1 KGHSH, CDR2 LQKENI. The CDR3 nucleotides read TGTGCCAGCTCACCCTTTGCGGGAGGGCCGGGGGAGCAGTTCTTC. This codes for CASSPFAGGPGEQFF.

This rearrangement joins TRBV10-3 to TRBJ1-1, with 7 bases aligning to TRBD1. V gave up 5 bases and J gave up 1 base; unmatched junction bases: 10. The CDR3 extends over 16 amino acids. The V gene's germline CDR1 is ENHRY and CDR2 SYGVKD. CDR3 amino acids: CAISLKPGQTNTEAFF. The DNA of the CDR3 is TGTGCCATCAGTTTAAAACCGGGACAGACGAACACTGAAGCTTTCTTT.

The chain couples TRBV30 to TRBJ2-1; TRBD2 might be the D (6 bases). Deletions cut 5 bases from V and 12 bases from J, with 14 bases between. CDR3 length: 11 residues. Per germline, CDR1 GTSNPN and CDR2 SVGIG (reference sequence). CDR3 sequence reads: CAWAGLDLQFF. CDR3 sequence (DNA): TGTGCCTGGGCGGGGCTCGACTTGCAGTTCTTC. The whole variable domain, remainder taken from reference TRBV30 and TRBJ2-1, is SQTIHQWPATLVQPVGSPLSLECTVEGTSNPNLYWYRQAAGRGLQLLFYSVGIGQISSEVPQNLSASRPQDRQFILSSKKLLLSDSGFYLCAWAGLDLQFFGPGTRLTVL.